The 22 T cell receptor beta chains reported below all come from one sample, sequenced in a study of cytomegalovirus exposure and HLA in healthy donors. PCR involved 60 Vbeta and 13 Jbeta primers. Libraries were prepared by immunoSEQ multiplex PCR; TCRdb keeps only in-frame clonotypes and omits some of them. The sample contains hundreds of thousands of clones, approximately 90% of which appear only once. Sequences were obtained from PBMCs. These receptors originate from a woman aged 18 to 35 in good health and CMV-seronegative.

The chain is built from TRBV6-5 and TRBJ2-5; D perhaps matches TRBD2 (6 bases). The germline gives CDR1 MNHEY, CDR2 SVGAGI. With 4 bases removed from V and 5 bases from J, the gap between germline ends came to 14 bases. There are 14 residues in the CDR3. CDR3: CASSSGGLGETQYF. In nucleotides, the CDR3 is TGTGCCAGCAGTTCTGGGGGACTGGGGGAGACCCAGTACTTC.

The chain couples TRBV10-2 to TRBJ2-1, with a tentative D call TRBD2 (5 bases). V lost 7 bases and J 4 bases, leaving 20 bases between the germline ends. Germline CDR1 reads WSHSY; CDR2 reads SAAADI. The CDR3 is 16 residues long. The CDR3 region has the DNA TGCGCCAGCACCTTAGAATCCGGGGAGCGGTACAATGAGCAGTTCTTC. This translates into CASTLESGERYNEQFF.

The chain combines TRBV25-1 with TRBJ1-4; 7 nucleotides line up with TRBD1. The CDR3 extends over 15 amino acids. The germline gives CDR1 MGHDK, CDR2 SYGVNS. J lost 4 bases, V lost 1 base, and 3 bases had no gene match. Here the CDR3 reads CASSEWDRSNEKLFF. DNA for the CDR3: TGTGCCAGCAGTGAATGGGACAGAAGTAATGAAAAACTGTTTTTT.

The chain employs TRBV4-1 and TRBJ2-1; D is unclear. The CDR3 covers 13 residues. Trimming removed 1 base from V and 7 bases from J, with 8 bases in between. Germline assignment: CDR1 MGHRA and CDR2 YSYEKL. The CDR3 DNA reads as TGCGCCAGCAGCCAAGTTAGCAAAAATGAGCAGTTCTTC. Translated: CASSQVSKNEQFF.

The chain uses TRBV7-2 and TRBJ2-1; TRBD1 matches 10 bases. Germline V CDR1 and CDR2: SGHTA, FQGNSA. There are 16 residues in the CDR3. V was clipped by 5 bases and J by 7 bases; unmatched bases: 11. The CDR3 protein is CASSAWGTGAGNEQFF. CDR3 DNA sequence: TGTGCCAGCAGCGCCTGGGGGACAGGGGCGGGGAATGAGCAGTTCTTC. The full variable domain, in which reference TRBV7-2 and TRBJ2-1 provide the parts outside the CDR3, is GAGVSQSPSNKVTEKGKDVELRCDPISGHTALYWYRQSLGQGLEFLIYFQGNSAPDKSGLPSDRFSAERTGGSVSTLTIQRTQQEDSAVYLCASSAWGTGAGNEQFFGPGTRLTVL.

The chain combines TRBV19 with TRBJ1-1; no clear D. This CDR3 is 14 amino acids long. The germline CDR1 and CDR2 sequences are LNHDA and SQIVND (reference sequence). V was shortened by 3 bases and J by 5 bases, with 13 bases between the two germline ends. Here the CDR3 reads CASSIRRLETEAFF. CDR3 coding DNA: TGTGCCAGTAGTATCCGTCGGCTGGAGACTGAAGCTTTCTTT.

The CDR3 protein is CASSLRDTETQYF. The CDR3 nucleotides are TGTGCCAGCAGCTTAAGGGACACCGAGACCCAGTACTTC. The V call is TRBV11-3, the J call TRBJ2-5, with D possibly TRBD1 on 6 matching bases. The CDR3 covers 13 residues. Germline CDR1 and CDR2: SGHNT and YENEEA. V was clipped by 2 bases and J by 5 bases, with 9 bases between them. Complete variable domain (other parts from reference TRBV11-3 and TRBJ2-5): EAGVVQSPRYKIIEKKQPVAFWCNPISGHNTLYWYLQNLGQGPELLIRYENEEAVDDSQLPKDRFSAERLKGVDSTLKIQPAELGDSAVYLCASSLRDTETQYFGPGTRLLVL.

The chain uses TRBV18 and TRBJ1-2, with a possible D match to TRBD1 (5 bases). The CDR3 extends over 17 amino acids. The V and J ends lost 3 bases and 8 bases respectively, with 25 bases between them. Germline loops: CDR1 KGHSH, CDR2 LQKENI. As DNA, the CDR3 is TGTGCCAGCTCACCCGCAGCTGGGGCCCGGGCCGCTGGGGGCTACACCTTC. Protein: CASSPAAGARAAGGYTF. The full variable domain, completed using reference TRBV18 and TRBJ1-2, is NAGVMQNPRHLVRRRGQEARLRCSPMKGHSHVYWYRQLPEEGLKFMVYLQKENIIDESGMPKERFSAEFPKEGPSILRIQQVVRGDSAAYFCASSPAAGARAAGGYTFGSGTRLTVV.

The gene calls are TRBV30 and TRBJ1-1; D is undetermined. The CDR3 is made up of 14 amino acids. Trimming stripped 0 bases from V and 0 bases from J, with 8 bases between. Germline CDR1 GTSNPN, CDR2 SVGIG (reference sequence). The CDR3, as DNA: TGTGCCTGGAGTGTAACACGGGTGAACACTGAAGCTTTCTTT. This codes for CAWSVTRVNTEAFF.

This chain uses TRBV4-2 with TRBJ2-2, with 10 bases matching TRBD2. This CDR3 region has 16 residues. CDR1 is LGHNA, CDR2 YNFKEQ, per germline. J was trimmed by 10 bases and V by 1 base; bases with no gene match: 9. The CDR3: CASSQVRASGGTELFF. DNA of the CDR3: TGTGCCAGCAGCCAAGTCCGGGCTAGCGGGGGAACGGAGCTGTTTTTT.

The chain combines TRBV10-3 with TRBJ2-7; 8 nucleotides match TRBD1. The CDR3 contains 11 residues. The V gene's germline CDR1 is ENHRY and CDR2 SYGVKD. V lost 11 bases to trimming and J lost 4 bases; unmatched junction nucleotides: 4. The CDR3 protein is CAAGTGYEQYF. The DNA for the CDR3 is TGTGCCGCAGGGACAGGATACGAGCAGTACTTC.

The CDR3 sequence is CASSSSAGPRYTDTQYF. For the CDR3, the DNA is TGTGCCAGCAGCTCAAGTGCAGGGCCACGTTACACAGATACGCAGTATTTT. V usage is TRBV9 and J usage is TRBJ2-3, with D possibly being TRBD1 (5 bases). V lost 4 bases and J 2 bases, leaving 20 bases between the germline ends. This CDR3 comprises 17 residues. Germline V gene data show CDR1 as SGDLS and CDR2 as YYNGEE.

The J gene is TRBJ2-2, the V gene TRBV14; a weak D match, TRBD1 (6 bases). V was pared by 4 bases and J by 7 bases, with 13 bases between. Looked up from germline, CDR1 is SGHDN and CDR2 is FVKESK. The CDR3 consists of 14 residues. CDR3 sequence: CASSLQGLGGELFF. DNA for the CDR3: TGTGCCAGCAGCCTACAGGGATTGGGCGGGGAGCTGTTTTTT.

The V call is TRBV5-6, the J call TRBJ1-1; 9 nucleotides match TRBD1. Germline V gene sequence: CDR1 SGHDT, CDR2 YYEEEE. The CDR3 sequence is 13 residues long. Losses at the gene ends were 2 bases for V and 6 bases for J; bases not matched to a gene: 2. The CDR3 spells CASSLQGAPEAFF. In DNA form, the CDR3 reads TGTGCCAGCAGCTTACAGGGGGCCCCTGAAGCTTTCTTT.

The CDR3 protein is CASSLGTANTEAFF. The CDR3, as DNA: TGTGCCAGCAGCTTAGGGACAGCCAACACTGAAGCTTTCTTT. The chain carries TRBV7-3 and TRBJ1-1, with 7 bases lining up with TRBD1. The germline V gene has CDR1 SGHTA and CDR2 FQGTGA. The V gene end was trimmed by 2 bases and the J gene end by 2 bases; junction bases not matched to a gene: 2. The CDR3 runs to 14 residues. The full variable domain, with the rest looked up from reference TRBV7-3 and TRBJ1-1, is GAGVSQTPSNKVTEKGKYVELRCDPISGHTALYWYRQSLGQGPEFLIYFQGTGAADDSGLPNDRFFAVRPEGSVSTLKIQRTERGDSAVYLCASSLGTANTEAFFGQGTRLTVV.

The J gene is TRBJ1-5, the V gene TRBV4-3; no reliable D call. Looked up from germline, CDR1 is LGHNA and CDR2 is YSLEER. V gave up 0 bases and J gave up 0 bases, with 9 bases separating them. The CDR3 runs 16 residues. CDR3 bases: TGCGCCAGCAGCCAAGATTTCACCTATAGCAATCAGCCCCAGCATTTT. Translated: CASSQDFTYSNQPQHF.

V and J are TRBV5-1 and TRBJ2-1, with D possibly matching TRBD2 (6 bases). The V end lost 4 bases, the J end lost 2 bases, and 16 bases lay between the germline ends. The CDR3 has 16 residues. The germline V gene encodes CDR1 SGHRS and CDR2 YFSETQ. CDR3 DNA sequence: TGCGCCAGCAGCCAATCACCGGGACTTACCTACAATGAGCAGTTCTTC. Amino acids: CASSQSPGLTYNEQFF.

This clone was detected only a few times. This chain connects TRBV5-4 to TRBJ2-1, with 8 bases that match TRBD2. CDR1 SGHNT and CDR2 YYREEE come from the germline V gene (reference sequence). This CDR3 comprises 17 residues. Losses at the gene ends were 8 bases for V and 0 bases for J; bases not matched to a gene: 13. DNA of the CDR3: TGTGCCAGTCAGGGGCGGGGGGCTACTAGCTCCTACAATGAGCAGTTCTTC. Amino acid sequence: CASQGRGATSSYNEQFF.

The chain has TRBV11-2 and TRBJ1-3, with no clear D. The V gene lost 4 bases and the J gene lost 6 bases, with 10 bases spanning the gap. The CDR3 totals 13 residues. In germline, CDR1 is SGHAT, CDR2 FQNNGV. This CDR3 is CASSYPGVNTIYF. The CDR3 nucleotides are TGTGCCAGCAGCTATCCGGGAGTAAACACCATATATTTT.

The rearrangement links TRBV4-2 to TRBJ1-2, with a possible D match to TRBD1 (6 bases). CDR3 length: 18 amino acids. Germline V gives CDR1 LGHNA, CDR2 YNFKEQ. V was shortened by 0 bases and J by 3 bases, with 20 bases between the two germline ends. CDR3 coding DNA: TGTGCCAGCAGCCAAGATCTAACCCTGACAGGTTTTTACTATGGCTACACCTTC. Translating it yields CASSQDLTLTGFYYGYTF.

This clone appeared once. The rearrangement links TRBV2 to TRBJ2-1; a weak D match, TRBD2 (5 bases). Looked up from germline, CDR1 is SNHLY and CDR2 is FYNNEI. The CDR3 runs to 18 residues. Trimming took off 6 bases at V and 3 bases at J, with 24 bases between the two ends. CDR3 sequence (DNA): TGTGCCAGCAGCGCTAAGGGTGGCAGTTGGGAGCTCTACAATGAGCAGTTCTTC. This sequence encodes CASSAKGGSWELYNEQFF. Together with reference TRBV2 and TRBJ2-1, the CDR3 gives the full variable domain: EPEVTQTPSHQVTQMGQEVILRCVPISNHLYFYWYRQILGQKVEFLVSFYNNEISEKSEIFDDQFSVERPDGSNFTLKIRSTKLEDSAMYFCASSAKGGSWELYNEQFFGPGTRLTVL.

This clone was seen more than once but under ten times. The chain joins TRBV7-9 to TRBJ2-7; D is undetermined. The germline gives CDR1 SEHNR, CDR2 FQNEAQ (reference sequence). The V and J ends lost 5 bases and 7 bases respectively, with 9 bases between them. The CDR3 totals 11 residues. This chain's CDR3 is CASSAPGEQYF. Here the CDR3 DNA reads TGTGCCAGCAGCGCGCCCGGGGAGCAGTACTTC. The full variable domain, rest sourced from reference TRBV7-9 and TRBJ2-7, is DTGVSQNPRHKITKRGQNVTFRCDPISEHNRLYWYRQTLGQGPEFLTYFQNEAQLEKSRLLSDRFSAERPKGSFSTLEIQRTEQGDSAMYLCASSAPGEQYFGPGTRLTVT.